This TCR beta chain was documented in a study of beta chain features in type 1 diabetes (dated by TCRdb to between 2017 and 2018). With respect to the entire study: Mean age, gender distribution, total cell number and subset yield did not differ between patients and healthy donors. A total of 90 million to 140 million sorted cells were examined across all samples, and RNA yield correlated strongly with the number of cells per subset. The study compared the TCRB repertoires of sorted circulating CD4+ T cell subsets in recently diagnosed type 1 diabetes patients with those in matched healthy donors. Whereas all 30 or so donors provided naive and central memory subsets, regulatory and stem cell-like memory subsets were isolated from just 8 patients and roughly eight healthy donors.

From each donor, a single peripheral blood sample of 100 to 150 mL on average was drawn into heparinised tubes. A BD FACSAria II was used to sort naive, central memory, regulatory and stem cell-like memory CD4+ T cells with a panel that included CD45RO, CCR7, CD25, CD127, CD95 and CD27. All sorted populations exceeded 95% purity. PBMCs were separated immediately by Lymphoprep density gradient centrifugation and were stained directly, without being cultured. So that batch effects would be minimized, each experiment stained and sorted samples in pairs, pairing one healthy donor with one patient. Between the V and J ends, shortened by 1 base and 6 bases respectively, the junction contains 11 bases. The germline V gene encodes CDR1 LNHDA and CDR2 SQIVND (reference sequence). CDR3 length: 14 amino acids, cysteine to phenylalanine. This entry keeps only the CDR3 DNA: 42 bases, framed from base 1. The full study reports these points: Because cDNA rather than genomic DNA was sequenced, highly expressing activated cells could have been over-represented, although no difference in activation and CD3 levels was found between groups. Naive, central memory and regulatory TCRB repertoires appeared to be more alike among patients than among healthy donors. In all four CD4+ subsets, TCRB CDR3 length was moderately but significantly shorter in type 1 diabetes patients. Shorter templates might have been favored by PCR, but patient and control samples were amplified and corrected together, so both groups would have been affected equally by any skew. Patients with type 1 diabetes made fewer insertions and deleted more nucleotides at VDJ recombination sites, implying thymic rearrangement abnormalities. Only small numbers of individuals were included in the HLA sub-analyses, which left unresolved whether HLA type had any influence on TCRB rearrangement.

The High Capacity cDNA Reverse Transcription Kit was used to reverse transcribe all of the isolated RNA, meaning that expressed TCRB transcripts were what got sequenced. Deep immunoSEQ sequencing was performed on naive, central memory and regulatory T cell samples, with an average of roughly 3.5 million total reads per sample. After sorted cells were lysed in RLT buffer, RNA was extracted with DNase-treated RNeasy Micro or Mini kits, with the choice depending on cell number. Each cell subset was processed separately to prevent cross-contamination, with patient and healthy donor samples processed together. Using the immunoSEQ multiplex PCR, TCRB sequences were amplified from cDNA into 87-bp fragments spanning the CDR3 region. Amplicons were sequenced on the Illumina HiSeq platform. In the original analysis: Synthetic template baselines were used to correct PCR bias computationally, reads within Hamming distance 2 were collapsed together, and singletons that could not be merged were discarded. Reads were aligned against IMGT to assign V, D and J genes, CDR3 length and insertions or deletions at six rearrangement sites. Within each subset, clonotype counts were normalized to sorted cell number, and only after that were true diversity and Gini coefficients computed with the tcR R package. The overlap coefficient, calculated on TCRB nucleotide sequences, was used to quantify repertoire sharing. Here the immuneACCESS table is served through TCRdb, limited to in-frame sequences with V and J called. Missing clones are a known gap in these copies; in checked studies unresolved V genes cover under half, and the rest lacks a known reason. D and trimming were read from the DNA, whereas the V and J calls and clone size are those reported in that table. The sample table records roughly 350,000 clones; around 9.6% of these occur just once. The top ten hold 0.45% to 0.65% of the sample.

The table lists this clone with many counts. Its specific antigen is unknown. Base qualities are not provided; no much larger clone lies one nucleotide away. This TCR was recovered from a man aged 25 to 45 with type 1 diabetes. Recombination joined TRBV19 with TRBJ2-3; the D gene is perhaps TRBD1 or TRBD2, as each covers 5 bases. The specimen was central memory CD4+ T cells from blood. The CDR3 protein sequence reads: CASSIGDLEDTQYF. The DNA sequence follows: TGTGCCAGTAGTATAGGGGACCTCGAGGATACGCAGTATTTT.